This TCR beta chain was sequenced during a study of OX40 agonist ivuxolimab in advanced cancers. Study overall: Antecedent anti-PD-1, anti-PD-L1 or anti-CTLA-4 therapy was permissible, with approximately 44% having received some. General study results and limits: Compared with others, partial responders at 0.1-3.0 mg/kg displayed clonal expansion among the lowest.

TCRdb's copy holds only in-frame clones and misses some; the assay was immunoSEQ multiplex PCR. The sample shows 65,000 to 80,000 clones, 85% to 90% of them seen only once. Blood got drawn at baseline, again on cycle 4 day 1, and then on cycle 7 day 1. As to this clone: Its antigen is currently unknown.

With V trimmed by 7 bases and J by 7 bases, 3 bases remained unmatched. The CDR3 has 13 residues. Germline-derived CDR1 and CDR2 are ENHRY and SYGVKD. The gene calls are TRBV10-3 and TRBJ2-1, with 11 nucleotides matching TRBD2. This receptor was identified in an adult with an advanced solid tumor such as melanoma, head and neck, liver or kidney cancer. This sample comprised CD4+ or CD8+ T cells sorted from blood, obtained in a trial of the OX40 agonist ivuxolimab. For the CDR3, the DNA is TGTGCCATCAATACTAGCGGGAGAAATGAGCAGTTCTTC. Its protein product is CAINTSGRNEQFF.